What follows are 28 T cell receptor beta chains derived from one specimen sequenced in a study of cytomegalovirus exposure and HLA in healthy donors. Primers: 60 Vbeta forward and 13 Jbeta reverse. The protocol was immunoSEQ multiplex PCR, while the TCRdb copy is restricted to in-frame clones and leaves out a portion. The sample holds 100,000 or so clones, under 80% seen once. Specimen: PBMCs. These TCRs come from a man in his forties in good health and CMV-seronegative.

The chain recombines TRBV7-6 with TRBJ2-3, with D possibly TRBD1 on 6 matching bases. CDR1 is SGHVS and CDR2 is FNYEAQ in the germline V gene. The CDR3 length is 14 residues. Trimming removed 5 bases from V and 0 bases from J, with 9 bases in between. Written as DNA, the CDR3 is TGTGCCAGCAGCCGGACAGTAAGCACAGATACGCAGTATTTT. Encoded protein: CASSRTVSTDTQYF. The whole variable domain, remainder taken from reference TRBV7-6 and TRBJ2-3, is GAGVSQSPRYKVTKRGQDVALRCDPISGHVSLYWYRQALGQGPEFLTYFNYEAQQDKSGLPNDRFSAERPEGSISTLTIQRTEQRDSAMYRCASSRTVSTDTQYFGPGTRLTVL.

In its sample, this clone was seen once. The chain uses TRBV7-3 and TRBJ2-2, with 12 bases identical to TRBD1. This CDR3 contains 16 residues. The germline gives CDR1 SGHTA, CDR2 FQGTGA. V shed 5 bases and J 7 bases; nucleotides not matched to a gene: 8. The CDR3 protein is CASSLLGTGGSGELFF. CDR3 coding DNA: TGTGCCAGCAGCCTCTTAGGGACAGGGGGCAGCGGGGAGCTGTTTTTT.

CDR3 sequence (DNA): TGCGCCAGCAGCGAAGGGGCTGGACAGGGGTACTCTGGGGCCAACGTCCTGACTTTC. Protein: CASSEGAGQGYSGANVLTF. The chain is built from TRBV4-1 and TRBJ2-6; TRBD1 matches at 9 bases. Trimming cost V 5 bases and J 0 bases; bases outside gene matches: 11. Germline values: CDR1 MGHRA, CDR2 YSYEKL. This CDR3 region has 19 residues.

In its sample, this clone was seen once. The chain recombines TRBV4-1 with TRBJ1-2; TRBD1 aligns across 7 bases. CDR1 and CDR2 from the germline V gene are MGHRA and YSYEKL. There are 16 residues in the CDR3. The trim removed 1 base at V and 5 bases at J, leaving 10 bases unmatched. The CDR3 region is CASSQVPGQRTYGYTF. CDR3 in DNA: TGCGCCAGCAGCCAAGTTCCGGGACAGCGGACTTATGGCTACACCTTC.

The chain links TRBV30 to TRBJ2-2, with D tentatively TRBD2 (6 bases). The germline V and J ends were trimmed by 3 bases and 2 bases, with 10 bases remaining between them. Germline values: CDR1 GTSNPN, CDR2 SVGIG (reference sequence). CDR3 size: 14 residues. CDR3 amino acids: CAWSWGLNTGELFF. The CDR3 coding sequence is TGTGCCTGGAGCTGGGGACTTAACACCGGGGAGCTGTTTTTT.

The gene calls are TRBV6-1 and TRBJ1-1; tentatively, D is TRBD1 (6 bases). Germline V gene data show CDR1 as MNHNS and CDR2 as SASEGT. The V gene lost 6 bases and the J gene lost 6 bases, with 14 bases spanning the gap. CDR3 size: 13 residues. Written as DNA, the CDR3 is TGTGCCAGCAGGGAGACAGGTGGTTCTGAAGCTTTCTTT. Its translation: CASRETGGSEAFF.

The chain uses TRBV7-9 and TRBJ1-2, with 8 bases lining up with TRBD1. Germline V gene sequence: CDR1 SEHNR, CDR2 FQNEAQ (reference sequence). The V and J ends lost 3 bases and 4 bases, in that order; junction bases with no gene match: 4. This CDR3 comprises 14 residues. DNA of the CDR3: TGTGCCAGCAGCTTGGCAGGGGGCGTCTATGGCTACACCTTC. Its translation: CASSLAGGVYGYTF. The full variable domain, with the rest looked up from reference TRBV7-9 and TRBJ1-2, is DTGVSQNPRHKITKRGQNVTFRCDPISEHNRLYWYRQTLGQGPEFLTYFQNEAQLEKSRLLSDRFSAERPKGSFSTLEIQRTEQGDSAMYLCASSLAGGVYGYTFGSGTRLTVV.

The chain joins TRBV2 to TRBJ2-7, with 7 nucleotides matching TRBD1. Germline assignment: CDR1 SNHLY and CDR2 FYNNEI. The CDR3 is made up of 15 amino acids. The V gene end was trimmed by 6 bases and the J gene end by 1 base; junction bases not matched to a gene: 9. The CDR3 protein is CASRDDRVSSYEQYF. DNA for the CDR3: TGTGCCAGCAGAGACGACAGGGTTTCATCCTACGAGCAGTACTTC. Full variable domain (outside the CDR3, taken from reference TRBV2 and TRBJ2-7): EPEVTQTPSHQVTQMGQEVILRCVPISNHLYFYWYRQILGQKVEFLVSFYNNEISEKSEIFDDQFSVERPDGSNFTLKIRSTKLEDSAMYFCASRDDRVSSYEQYFGPGTRLTVT.

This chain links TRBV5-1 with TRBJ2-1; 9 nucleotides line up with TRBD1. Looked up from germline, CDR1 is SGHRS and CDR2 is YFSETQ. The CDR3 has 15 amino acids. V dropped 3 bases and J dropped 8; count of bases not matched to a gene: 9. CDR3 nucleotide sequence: TGCGCCAGCAGCTGGGGACAGGGAGCAGTCGATGAGCAGTTCTTC. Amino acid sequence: CASSWGQGAVDEQFF.

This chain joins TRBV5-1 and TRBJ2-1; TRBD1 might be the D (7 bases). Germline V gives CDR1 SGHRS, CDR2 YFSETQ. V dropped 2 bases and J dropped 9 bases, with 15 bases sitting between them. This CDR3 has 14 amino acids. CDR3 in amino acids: CASSFWTGGGEQFF. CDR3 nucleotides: TGCGCCAGCAGCTTTTGGACAGGAGGGGGTGAGCAGTTCTTC.

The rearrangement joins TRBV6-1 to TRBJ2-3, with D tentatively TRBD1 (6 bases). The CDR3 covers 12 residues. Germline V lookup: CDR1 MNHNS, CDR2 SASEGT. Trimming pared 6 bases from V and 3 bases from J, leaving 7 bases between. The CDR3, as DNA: TGTGCCAGCAGCCAGGGGACAGATACGCAGTATTTT. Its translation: CASSQGTDTQYF.

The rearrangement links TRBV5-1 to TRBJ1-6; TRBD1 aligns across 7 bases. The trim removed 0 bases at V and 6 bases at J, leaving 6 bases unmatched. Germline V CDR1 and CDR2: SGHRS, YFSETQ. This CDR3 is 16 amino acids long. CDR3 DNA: TGCGCCAGCAGCTTGGCTTCAGGGGGGCCTAATTCACCCCTCCACTTT. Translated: CASSLASGGPNSPLHF.

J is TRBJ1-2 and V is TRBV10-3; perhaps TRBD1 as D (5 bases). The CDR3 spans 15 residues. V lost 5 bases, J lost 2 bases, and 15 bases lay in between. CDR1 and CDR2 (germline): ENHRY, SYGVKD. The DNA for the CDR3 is TGTGCCATCAGTTCAACACAGGTTCCCAACTATGGCTACACCTTC. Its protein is CAISSTQVPNYGYTF.

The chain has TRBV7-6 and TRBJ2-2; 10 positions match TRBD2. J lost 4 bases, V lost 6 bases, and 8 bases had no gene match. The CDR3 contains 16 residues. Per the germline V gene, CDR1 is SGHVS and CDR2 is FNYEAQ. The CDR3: CASSTQAGGPTGELFF. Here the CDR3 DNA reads TGTGCCAGCAGTACCCAAGCGGGGGGGCCCACCGGGGAGCTGTTTTTT.

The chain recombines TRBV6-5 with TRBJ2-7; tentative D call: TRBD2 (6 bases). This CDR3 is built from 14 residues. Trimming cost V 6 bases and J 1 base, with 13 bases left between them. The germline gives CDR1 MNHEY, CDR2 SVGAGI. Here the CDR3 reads CASSKDYRSYEQYV. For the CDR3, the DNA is TGTGCCAGCAGCAAGGACTACCGATCCTACGAGCAGTACGTC.

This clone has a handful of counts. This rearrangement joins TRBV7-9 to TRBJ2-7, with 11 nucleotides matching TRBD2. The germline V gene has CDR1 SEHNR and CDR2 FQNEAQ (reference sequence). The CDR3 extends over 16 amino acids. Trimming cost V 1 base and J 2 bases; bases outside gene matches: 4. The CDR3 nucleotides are TGTGCCAGCAGCTTAGACCGACTAGCGGGGACCTACGAGCAGTACTTC. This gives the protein CASSLDRLAGTYEQYF. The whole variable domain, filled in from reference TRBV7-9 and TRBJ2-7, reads DTGVSQNPRHKITKRGQNVTFRCDPISEHNRLYWYRQTLGQGPEFLTYFQNEAQLEKSRLLSDRFSAERPKGSFSTLEIQRTEQGDSAMYLCASSLDRLAGTYEQYFGPGTRLTVT.

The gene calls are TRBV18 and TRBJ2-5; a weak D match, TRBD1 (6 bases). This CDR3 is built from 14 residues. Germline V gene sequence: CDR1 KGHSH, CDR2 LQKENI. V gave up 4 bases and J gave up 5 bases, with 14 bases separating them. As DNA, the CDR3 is TGTGCCAGCTCACAGCAGGGGAGCGTGGAGACCCAGTACTTC. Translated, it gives CASSQQGSVETQYF.

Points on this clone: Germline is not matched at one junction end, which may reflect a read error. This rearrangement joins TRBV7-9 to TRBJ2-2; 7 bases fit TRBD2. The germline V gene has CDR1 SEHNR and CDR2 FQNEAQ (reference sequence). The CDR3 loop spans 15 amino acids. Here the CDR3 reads CSSSPTSPNTGELFF. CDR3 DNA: TGTTCCAGCAGCCCGACTAGCCCCAACACCGGGGAGCTGTTTTTT. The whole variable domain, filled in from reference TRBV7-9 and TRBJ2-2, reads DTGVSQNPRHKITKRGQNVTFRCDPISEHNRLYWYRQTLGQGPEFLTYFQNEAQLEKSRLLSDRFSAERPKGSFSTLEIQRTEQGDSAMYLCSSSPTSPNTGELFFGEGSRLTVL.

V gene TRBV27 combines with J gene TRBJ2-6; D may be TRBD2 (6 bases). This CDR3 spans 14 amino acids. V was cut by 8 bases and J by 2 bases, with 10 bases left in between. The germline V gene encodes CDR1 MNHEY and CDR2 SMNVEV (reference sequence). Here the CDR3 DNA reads TGTGCCAGCGGAGCGGGTCCTGGGGCCAACGTCCTGACTTTC. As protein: CASGAGPGANVLTF.

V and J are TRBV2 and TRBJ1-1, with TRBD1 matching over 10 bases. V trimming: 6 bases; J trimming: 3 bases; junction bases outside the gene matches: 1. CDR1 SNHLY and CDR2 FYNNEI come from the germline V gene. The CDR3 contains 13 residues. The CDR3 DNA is TGTGCCAGCAGGGACAGGGGGGACACTGAAGCTTTCTTT. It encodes CASRDRGDTEAFF.

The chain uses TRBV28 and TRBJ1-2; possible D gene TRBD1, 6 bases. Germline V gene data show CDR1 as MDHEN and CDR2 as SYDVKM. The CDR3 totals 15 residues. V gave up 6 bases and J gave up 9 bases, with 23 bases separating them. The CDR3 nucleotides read TGTGCCAGCAGCACCCAAGCCACTGGACAGCATAGCTACACCTTC. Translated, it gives CASSTQATGQHSYTF.

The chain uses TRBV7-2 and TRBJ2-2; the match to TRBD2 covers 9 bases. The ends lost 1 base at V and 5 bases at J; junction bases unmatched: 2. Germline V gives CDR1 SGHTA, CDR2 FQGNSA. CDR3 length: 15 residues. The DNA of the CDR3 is TGTGCCAGCAGCTTAGGGCTAGCGGGGACCGGGGAGCTGTTTTTT. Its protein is CASSLGLAGTGELFF.

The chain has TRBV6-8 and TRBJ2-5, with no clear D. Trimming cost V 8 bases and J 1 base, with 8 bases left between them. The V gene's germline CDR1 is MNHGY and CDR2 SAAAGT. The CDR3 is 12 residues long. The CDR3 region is CASPKIQETQYF. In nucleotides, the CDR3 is TGTGCCAGCCCCAAAATCCAAGAGACCCAGTACTTC.

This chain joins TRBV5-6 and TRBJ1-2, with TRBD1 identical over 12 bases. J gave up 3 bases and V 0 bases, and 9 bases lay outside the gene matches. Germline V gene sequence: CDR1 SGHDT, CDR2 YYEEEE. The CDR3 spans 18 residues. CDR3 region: CASSLGGTGGSPDYGYTF. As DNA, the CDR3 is TGTGCCAGCAGCTTGGGAGGGACAGGGGGCTCTCCAGACTATGGCTACACCTTC.

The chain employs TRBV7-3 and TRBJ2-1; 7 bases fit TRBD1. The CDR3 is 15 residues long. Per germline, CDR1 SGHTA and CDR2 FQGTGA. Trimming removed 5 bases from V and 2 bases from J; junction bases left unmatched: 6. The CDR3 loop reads CASSPTGNTYNEQFF. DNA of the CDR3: TGTGCCAGCAGCCCGACAGGGAATACCTACAATGAGCAGTTCTTC.

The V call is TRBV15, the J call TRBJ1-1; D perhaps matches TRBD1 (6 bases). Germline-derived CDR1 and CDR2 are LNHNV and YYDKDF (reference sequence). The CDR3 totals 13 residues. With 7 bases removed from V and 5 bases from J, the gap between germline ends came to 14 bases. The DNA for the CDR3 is TGTGCCACCACCACAGGGTCGTTTACTGAAGCTTTCTTT. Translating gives CATTTGSFTEAFF.

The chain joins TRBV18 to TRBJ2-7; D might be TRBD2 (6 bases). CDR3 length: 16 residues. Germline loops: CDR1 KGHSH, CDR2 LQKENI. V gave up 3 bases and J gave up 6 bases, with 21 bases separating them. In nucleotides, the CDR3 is TGTGCCAGCTCACCCCCAGGCGGGGTAAGGGCCAGCGAGCAGTACTTC. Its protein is CASSPPGGVRASEQYF.

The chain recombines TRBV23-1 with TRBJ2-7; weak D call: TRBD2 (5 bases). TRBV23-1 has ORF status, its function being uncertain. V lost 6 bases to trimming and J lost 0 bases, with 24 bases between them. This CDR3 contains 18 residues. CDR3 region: CASRRTEPKSASSYEQYF. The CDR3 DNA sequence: TGCGCCAGCAGACGGACTGAGCCCAAATCCGCTAGCTCCTACGAGCAGTACTTC.